These 29 T cell receptor beta chains were sequenced from one sample in a study of T cells after yellow fever vaccination. MiXCR, run by TCRdb on the 5' RACE reads, gives a single entry per CDR3 protein. This sample has around 590,000 distinct CDR3 sequences, with roughly 12% found just once. The sample here was PBMCs, taken on the day of the yellow fever booster vaccination. These receptors were obtained from a man aged 30-40 years who received the YFV17D yellow fever vaccine.

Details on this clonotype: At one end the junction does not follow the germline gene, possibly because of a read error. The chain carries TRBV20-1 and TRBJ2-5, with D possibly being TRBD1 or TRBD2 (6 bases each). CDR3 length equals 16 residues. Germline V lookup: CDR1 DFQATT, CDR2 SNEGSKA (reference sequence). CDR3 region: CCAGGAGYLGEETQYF. The CDR3 DNA follows: TGCTGTGCTGGGGGCGCGGGATATTTAGGAGAAGAGACCCAGTACTTC.

This clonotype came up many times. The J gene is TRBJ2-4, the V gene TRBV27; either TRBD1 or TRBD2 may supply D (5 bases each). CDR3 length: 14 amino acids. The ends were cut back, 6 bases at V and 8 bases at J, with 17 bases in the middle. Germline CDR1 MNHEY, CDR2 SMNVEV (reference sequence). The CDR3 DNA sequence: TGTGCCAGCAGCCTCCGGGACCCCCAGGACATTCAGTACTTC. Encoded protein: CASSLRDPQDIQYF.

The chain employs TRBV10-3 and TRBJ2-7; perhaps D is TRBD1 or TRBD2 (5 bases each). The CDR3 is 13 amino acids. Deletions cut 7 bases from V and 2 bases from J, with 12 bases between. Germline-derived CDR1 and CDR2 are ENHRY and SYGVKD. DNA of the CDR3: TGTGCCATCAACCCGGGGCTCGCCTACGAGCAGTACTTC. Its translation: CAINPGLAYEQYF.

The V gene is TRBV11-2, the J gene TRBJ2-3, with 9 bases matching TRBD1. The trim removed 5 bases at V and 2 bases at J, leaving 14 bases unmatched. The CDR3 consists of 18 residues. Germline assignment: CDR1 SGHAT and CDR2 FQNNGV. This CDR3 is CASSPGTGTSTITDTQYF. CDR3 nucleotides: TGTGCCAGCAGCCCGGGGACAGGGACCTCCACGATCACAGATACGCAGTATTTT.

This chain links TRBV6-1 with TRBJ2-3, with D unresolved. V lost 8 bases and J lost 1, with 10 bases in between. CDR3 length: 13 amino acids. Germline CDR1 is MNHNS and CDR2 is SASEGT. CDR3 nucleotides: TGTGCCAGCGTGGGCTATCGCACAGATACGCAGTATTTT. Protein product: CASVGYRTDTQYF.

V gene TRBV25-1 combines with J gene TRBJ2-3; D may be TRBD1 (6 bases). The CDR3 covers 16 residues. V lost 2 bases, J lost 0 bases, and 12 bases lay in between. Germline V CDR1 and CDR2: MGHDK, SYGVNS. CDR3 in amino acids: CASSEIRTASTDTQYF. The CDR3 DNA reads as TGTGCCAGCAGTGAAATCCGGACAGCCAGCACAGATACGCAGTATTTT.

The chain couples TRBV11-3 to TRBJ2-1; perhaps TRBD2 as D (6 bases). This CDR3 spans 16 amino acids. V was shortened by 3 bases and J by 0 bases, with 12 bases between the two germline ends. CDR1 and CDR2 from the germline V gene are SGHNT and YENEEA. CDR3 in DNA: TGTGCCAGCAGCTTCGGCGGGACGGTCTCCTACAATGAGCAGTTCTTC. Protein product: CASSFGGTVSYNEQFF. Full variable domain (outside the CDR3, taken from reference TRBV11-3 and TRBJ2-1): EAGVVQSPRYKIIEKKQPVAFWCNPISGHNTLYWYLQNLGQGPELLIRYENEEAVDDSQLPKDRFSAERLKGVDSTLKIQPAELGDSAVYLCASSFGGTVSYNEQFFGPGTRLTVL.

The table lists this clonotype with a few counts. The J gene is TRBJ1-6, the V gene TRBV5-5; D gene uncertain. V was clipped by 2 bases and J by 8 bases, with 8 bases between them. Germline assignment: CDR1 SGHKS and CDR2 YYEKEE (reference sequence). The CDR3 sequence is 13 residues long. The CDR3 sequence is CASSFSRDSPLHF. In nucleotides, the CDR3 is TGTGCCAGCAGCTTCTCGAGGGATTCACCCCTCCACTTT.

This chain links TRBV7-2 with TRBJ2-1; D unresolved. V was pared by 5 bases and J by 6 bases, with 11 bases between. CDR1 is SGHTA, CDR2 FQGNSA, per germline. The CDR3 is 13 residues long. The CDR3 DNA reads as TGTGCCAGCAGCCCCTTCGACCCCAATGAGCAGTTCTTC. Translated, it gives CASSPFDPNEQFF.

This clonotype has just a few counts. The chain is built from TRBV5-1 and TRBJ2-4, with 10 bases lining up with TRBD1. The CDR3 consists of 14 residues. Unmatched junction bases numbered 6, after V lost 4 bases and J lost 8 bases. Germline values: CDR1 SGHRS, CDR2 YFSETQ. The DNA of the CDR3 is TGCGCCAGCAGCCTGGGACAGGGGACGGACATTCAGTACTTC. It is translated as CASSLGQGTDIQYF.

This clonotype was seen a few times. J is TRBJ1-5 and V is TRBV11-2; TRBD1 might be the D (5 bases). CDR1 SGHAT and CDR2 FQNNGV come from the germline V gene. CDR3 length equals 13 residues. The germline V and J ends were trimmed by 5 bases and 4 bases, with 9 bases remaining between them. The CDR3 region is CASSQDKNQPQHF. The CDR3 region has the DNA TGTGCCAGCAGCCAGGACAAGAATCAGCCCCAGCATTTT. Supplemented by reference TRBV11-2 and TRBJ1-5, the full variable domain reads EAGVAQSPRYKIIEKRQSVAFWCNPISGHATLYWYQQILGQGPKLLIQFQNNGVVDDSQLPKDRFSAERLKGVDSTLKIQPAKLEDSAVYLCASSQDKNQPQHFGDGTRLSIL.

A few counts support this clonotype. The chain carries TRBV6-5 and TRBJ2-1; 12 bases map to TRBD2. The CDR3 runs to 16 residues. Germline trimming cut 0 bases from V and 7 bases from J; bases unmatched to any gene: 4. CDR1 is MNHEY, CDR2 SVGAGI, per germline. This CDR3 is CASSYSTSGRRNEQFF. CDR3 DNA sequence: TGTGCCAGCAGTTACTCGACTAGCGGGAGAAGGAATGAGCAGTTCTTC.

This clonotype was seen a few times. The genes are TRBV4-3 and TRBJ2-1; D is possibly TRBD2 (5 bases). Germline loops: CDR1 LGHNA, CDR2 YSLEER. The CDR3 sequence is 16 residues long. V lost 0 bases to trimming and J lost 4 bases, with 13 bases between them. DNA for the CDR3: TGCGCCAGCAGCCAAGATGCCGCGGGTGTTTACAATGAGCAGTTCTTC. Protein product: CASSQDAAGVYNEQFF.

In this sample, this clonotype turned up a few times. V is TRBV28 and J is TRBJ2-1; TRBD2 might be the D (6 bases). The V end was cut by 6 bases, the J end by 7 bases, with 10 bases between. Germline CDR1 MDHEN, CDR2 SYDVKM. CDR3 length: 12 residues. The CDR3 DNA follows: TGTGCCAGCAGAACCGGGACTAATGAGCAGTTCTTC. It yields the protein CASRTGTNEQFF. Looking up the rest from reference TRBV28 and TRBJ2-1 gives the full variable domain: DVKVTQSSRYLVKRTGEKVFLECVQDMDHENMFWYRQDPGLGLRLIYFSYDVKMKEKGDIPEGYSVSREKKERFSLILESASTNQTSMYLCASRTGTNEQFFGPGTRLTVL.

This clonotype was observed at least ten times. The chain couples TRBV7-2 to TRBJ1-5; possibly TRBD1 for D (5 bases). The CDR3 is 16 amino acids. Trimming took off 1 base at V and 6 bases at J, with 16 bases between the two ends. In germline, CDR1 is SGHTA, CDR2 FQGNSA. CDR3 in amino acids: CASSLGPGAPSQPQHF. The CDR3 DNA sequence: TGTGCCAGCAGCTTAGGGCCTGGGGCGCCCAGTCAGCCCCAGCATTTT. The full variable domain, its missing parts supplied by reference TRBV7-2 and TRBJ1-5, is GAGVSQSPSNKVTEKGKDVELRCDPISGHTALYWYRQSLGQGLEFLIYFQGNSAPDKSGLPSDRFSAERTGGSVSTLTIQRTQQEDSAVYLCASSLGPGAPSQPQHFGDGTRLSIL.

V gene TRBV7-9 combines with J gene TRBJ1-4, with D uncertain. The CDR3 has 13 amino acids. V lost 6 bases and J 9 bases, leaving 14 bases between the germline ends. Per germline, CDR1 SEHNR and CDR2 FQNEAQ (reference sequence). CDR3 DNA sequence: TGTGCCAGCAGAGACTCGACAAGGCAAAAACTGTTTTTT. Residues: CASRDSTRQKLFF.

The chain employs TRBV19 and TRBJ2-1; D unresolved. V was shortened by 3 bases and J by 4 bases, with 10 bases between the two germline ends. Germline values: CDR1 LNHDA, CDR2 SQIVND (reference sequence). The CDR3 loop spans 14 amino acids. CDR3 loop: CASSIGAAYNEQFF. For the CDR3, the DNA is TGTGCCAGTAGTATCGGCGCAGCGTACAATGAGCAGTTCTTC.

V gene TRBV29-1 combines with J gene TRBJ2-4; a weak D match, TRBD1 (5 bases). Germline lookup yields CDR1 SQVTM and CDR2 ANQGSEA. The CDR3 is 13 amino acids. V was cut by 2 bases and J by 6 bases, with 11 bases left in between. The CDR3 region is CSVEQGSRNIQYF. The CDR3 nucleotides are TGCAGCGTTGAACAGGGTAGTCGAAACATTCAGTACTTC.

This clonotype was picked up a small number of times. The chain carries TRBV12-3 or TRBV12-4 and TRBJ2-7; D gene uncertain. This CDR3 comprises 13 residues. V shed 7 bases and J shed 6 bases, with 16 bases lying between them. CDR3 in DNA: TGTGCCAGCAACCTCGGGTGGGCAGGCGAGCAGTACTTC. It codes for CASNLGWAGEQYF.

The chain uses TRBV20-1 and TRBJ2-1; D assignment may be TRBD1 or TRBD2 (6 bases each). Germline V gene sequence: CDR1 DFQATT, CDR2 SNEGSKA (reference sequence). The CDR3 is made up of 14 amino acids. The V and J ends lost 1 base and 5 bases respectively, with 12 bases between them. CDR3 DNA: TGCAGTGCTAGAGCGGGGGCGAGAAACAATGAGCAGTTCTTC. It is translated as CSARAGARNNEQFF.

This clonotype was recorded at least ten times. The rearrangement links TRBV5-6 to TRBJ2-3, with a tentative D call TRBD2 (5 bases). Trimming removed 4 bases from V and 0 bases from J, with 9 bases in between. This CDR3 has 14 amino acids. CDR1 is SGHDT and CDR2 is YYEEEE in the germline V gene. The CDR3 DNA reads TGTGCCAGCAGCAACCGGGGAAGCACAGATACGCAGTATTTT. This sequence encodes CASSNRGSTDTQYF.

The chain couples TRBV2 to TRBJ2-3; D may be TRBD1 (5 bases). Germline lookup yields CDR1 SNHLY and CDR2 FYNNEI. The ends were cut back, 4 bases at V and 1 base at J, with 12 bases in the middle. The CDR3 runs to 15 residues. The CDR3 nucleotides are TGTGCCAGCAGTGTTGCAGGGCGCCGCACAGATACGCAGTATTTT. Translation gives CASSVAGRRTDTQYF. Full variable domain (outside the CDR3, taken from reference TRBV2 and TRBJ2-3): EPEVTQTPSHQVTQMGQEVILRCVPISNHLYFYWYRQILGQKVEFLVSFYNNEISEKSEIFDDQFSVERPDGSNFTLKIRSTKLEDSAMYFCASSVAGRRTDTQYFGPGTRLTVL.

This clonotype was counted between two and nine times. The chain recombines TRBV7-9 with TRBJ2-3; weak D call: TRBD1 (6 bases). CDR3 length: 11 amino acids. Trimming took 7 bases from V and 6 from J, leaving 8 bases between them. Germline CDR1 and CDR2: SEHNR and FQNEAQ (reference sequence). CDR3 amino acids: CASNDRDTQYF. As DNA, the CDR3 is TGTGCCAGCAACGACAGGGATACGCAGTATTTT.

This chain uses TRBV20-1 with TRBJ2-3; possible D gene TRBD2, 6 bases. Germline loops: CDR1 DFQATT, CDR2 SNEGSKA (reference sequence). V shed 8 bases and J shed 4 bases, with 16 bases lying between them. The CDR3 extends over 13 amino acids. DNA for the CDR3: TGCAGTCCCCTGGAGGGGACCGCAGATACGCAGTATTTT. This encodes CSPLEGTADTQYF.

The V gene is TRBV4-3, the J gene TRBJ2-1; perhaps TRBD1 as D (6 bases). Germline lookup yields CDR1 LGHNA and CDR2 YSLEER. V was trimmed by 2 bases and J by 4 bases, leaving 12 bases between them. CDR3 length: 15 amino acids. CDR3 coding DNA: TGCGCCAGCAGCCAACACCGGGACACGTACAATGAGCAGTTCTTC. Translated: CASSQHRDTYNEQFF.

V and J are TRBV20-1 and TRBJ2-7; TRBD1 matches 11 bases. Looked up from germline, CDR1 is DFQATT and CDR2 is SNEGSKA (reference sequence). The CDR3 loop spans 15 amino acids. Trimming cost V 1 base and J 4 bases; bases outside gene matches: 6. CDR3 region: CSARGRDRGLYEQYF. The DNA of the CDR3 is TGCAGTGCTAGAGGCCGGGACAGGGGGTTATACGAGCAGTACTTC.

The genes are TRBV3-1 and TRBJ2-1; no reliable D call. The length of the CDR3 is 14 residues. The germline V gene has CDR1 LGHDT and CDR2 YNNKEL (reference sequence). Trimming removed 3 bases from V and 8 bases from J, with 14 bases in between. CDR3 DNA: TGTGCCAGCAGCCACTCGAGTAAATCGGATGAGCAGTTCTTC. This codes for CASSHSSKSDEQFF.

This clonotype was detected once. The chain carries TRBV10-2 and TRBJ2-1; 14 bases are shared with TRBD2. In germline, CDR1 is WSHSY, CDR2 SAAADI. The CDR3 has 15 amino acids. V lost 10 bases, J lost 5 bases, and 7 bases stayed unmatched. The CDR3 DNA reads as TGCGCCATTACTCCGACTAGCGGGAGGGACAATGAGCAGTTCTTC. This sequence encodes CAITPTSGRDNEQFF.

The J gene is TRBJ2-2, the V gene TRBV29-1; D is possibly TRBD2 (6 bases). Trimming pared 4 bases from V and 6 bases from J, leaving 27 bases between. Germline CDR1 is SQVTM and CDR2 is ANQGSEA. This CDR3 has 18 residues. The CDR3, as DNA: TGCAGCGTTGGCGGCATGCGGGGATTTACAGCAAACGCCGGGGAGCTGTTTTTT. This codes for CSVGGMRGFTANAGELFF.